The sequence of this TCR beta chain was determined in a study of shared clonotypes between healthy human individuals. This CDR3 is built from 12 residues. The V end lost 4 bases, the J end lost 9 bases, and 14 bases lay between the germline ends. The germline V gene encodes CDR1 SGHNT and CDR2 YYREEE (reference sequence). Everyone who donated was a Caucasian adult who lived in Nashville, Tennessee. About this clone: Its antigen is undetermined.

Notes on the study in general: Across subsets, estimated richness was generally greater for naive than for memory populations.

Sorted-subset replicate PCR reactions were performed with around 200 ng DNA, corresponding to 25,000 to 35,000 T cell genomes. As originally analysed: With immunoSEQ giving junction-only sequences and no quality scores, filtering differed. Sequencing was performed with immunoSEQ multiplex PCR; in TCRdb, only in-frame clones are kept and a portion is missing. V, J and clone size were drawn from that table, and D and trimming were deduced from the DNA. The sample carries around 1.5 million clones, 98% recorded once. The sequence was collected from a man aged 25-40 years in good health. The rearrangement uses TRBV5-4 and TRBJ2-7, with D maybe TRBD1 (6 bases). The sequenced material came from naive CD4+ T cells sorted from blood. Subset here: CD45RA+ positively selected. CDR3 loop: CASSETGLVQYF. The CDR3 DNA follows: TGTGCCAGCAGCGAAACAGGGCTGGTGCAGTACTTC. Combining the CDR3 with reference TRBV5-4 and TRBJ2-7 gives the whole variable domain ETGVTQSPTHLIKTRGQQVTLRCSSQSGHNTVSWYQQALGQGPQFIFQYYREEENGRGNFPPRFSGLQFPNYSSELNVNALELDDSALYLCASSETGLVQYFGPGTRLTVT.